The source of this T cell receptor beta chain is a study of T cells after yellow fever vaccination. TCRdb ran MiXCR on the 5' RACE reads and lists one entry per CDR3 protein. The repertoire holds 250,000 to 350,000 distinct CDR3 sequences, with 6.8% as singletons. The germline gives CDR1 SGHRS, CDR2 YFSETQ. V lost 4 bases and J lost 10, with 15 bases in between. CDR3 length: 14 residues. The chain combines TRBV5-1 with TRBJ1-6, with D maybe TRBD1 (6 bases). The material was PBMCs, obtained around 45 days after the first yellow fever vaccination. This TCR was sampled from a man in his late teens or twenties who received the YFV17D yellow fever vaccine. The CDR3 DNA reads TGCGCCAGCAGCCAAGGGACATTCCACTCACCCCTCCACTTT. Protein product: CASSQGTFHSPLHF.